This T cell receptor beta chain was obtained from a study of glioma-infiltrating T cells. Germline CDR1 reads SGHTA; CDR2 reads FQGNSA. The V and J ends lost 5 bases and 5 bases respectively, with 8 bases between them. The CDR3 spans 12 residues. With regard to this clonotype: Its antigen is unknown. Since the CDR3 does not end with the conserved phenylalanine or tryptophan, this likely comes from a read error.

Amplification of TCR alpha and beta CDR3 regions from RNA used iRepertoire nested multiplex PCR. TCRdb analysed the multiplex PCR reads with MiXCR anew, one entry per CDR3 protein. The sample yields some 160,000 distinct CDR3 sequences, 43% seen once. Points from the study as a whole: Tissue-blood divergence was below expectation in non-neoplastic patients, above in gliomas.

This TCR was sampled from a human donor with low-grade glioma or glioblastoma, undergoing nonglioma brain surgery, or in good health (not recorded which). Sequenced: glioma tissue, nonneoplastic brain tissue, or PBMCs (not recorded which). This chain connects TRBV7-2 to TRBJ2-3; D is unresolved. The CDR3 region has the DNA TGTGCCAGCAGCCTACAAAGAGATACGCAGTATTAT. Translation gives CASSLQRDTQYY.